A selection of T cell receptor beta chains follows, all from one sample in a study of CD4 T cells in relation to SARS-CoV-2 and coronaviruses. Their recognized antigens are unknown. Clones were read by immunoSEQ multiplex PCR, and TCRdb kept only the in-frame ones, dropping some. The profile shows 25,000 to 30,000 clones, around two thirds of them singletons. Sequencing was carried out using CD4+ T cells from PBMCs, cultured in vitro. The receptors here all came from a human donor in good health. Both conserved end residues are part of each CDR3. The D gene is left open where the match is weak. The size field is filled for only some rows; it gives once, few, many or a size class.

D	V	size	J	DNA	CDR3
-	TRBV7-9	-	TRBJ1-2	TGTGCCAGCAGCTTTCAGCTCTCCTATTCCTATGGCTACACCTTC	CASSFQLSYSYGYTF
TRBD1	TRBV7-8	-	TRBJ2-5	TGTGCCAGCAGTCCCACAGGGGGCAGGGAGACCCAGTACTTC	CASSPTGGRETQYF
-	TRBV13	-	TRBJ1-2	TGTGCCAGCAGCCCCCCAGCGGCCGTCTATGGCTACACCTTC	CASSPPAAVYGYTF
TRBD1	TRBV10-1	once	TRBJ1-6	TGCGCCAGCAGACAGGGGAGGTCCCCCCTCCACTTT	CASRQGRSPLHF
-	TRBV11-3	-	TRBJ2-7	TGTGCCAGCAGCTTAGACTCGGAGTCCTCATACGAGCAGTACTTC	CASSLDSESSYEQYF
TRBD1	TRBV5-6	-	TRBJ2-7	TGTGCCAGCAGCTTGGACAGGGGGTCCTACGTGCAGTACTTC	CASSLDRGSYVQYF
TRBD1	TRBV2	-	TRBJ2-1	TGTGCCAGCATGAAGGACAGGGAGAATGAGCAGTTCTTC	CASMKDRENEQFF
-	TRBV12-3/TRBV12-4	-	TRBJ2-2	TGTGCCAGCAGACCCGGATGGTCGGGGGAGCTGTTTTTT	CASRPGWSGELFF
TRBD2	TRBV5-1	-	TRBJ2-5	TGCGCCAGCAGCCACCCTAGCGGGGGGGCACTGGAGACCCAGTACTTC	CASSHPSGGALETQYF
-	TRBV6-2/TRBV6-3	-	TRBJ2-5	TGTGCCAGCAGCTCCCTGGCGGGGGCTGGGGAGACCCAGTACTTC	CASSSLAGAGETQYF
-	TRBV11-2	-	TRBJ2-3	TGTGCCAGCAGCTGGGGACTGGACACAGATACGCAGTATTTT	CASSWGLDTDTQYF
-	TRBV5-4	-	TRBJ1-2	TGTGCCAGCAGCTGGGGTGCGGGGGCAGATGGCTACACCTTC	CASSWGAGADGYTF
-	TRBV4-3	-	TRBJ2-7	TGCGCCAGCAGCCAGGGGCACGCGAGGACCTACGAGCAGTACTTC	CASSQGHARTYEQYF
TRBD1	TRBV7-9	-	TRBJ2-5	TGTGCCAGCAGCGGACAGGCCCAGTACTTC	CASSGQAQYF
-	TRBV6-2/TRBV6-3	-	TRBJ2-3	TGTGCCAGCAGTTCTGTGCCCCCCACAGATACGCAGTATTTT	CASSSVPPTDTQYF
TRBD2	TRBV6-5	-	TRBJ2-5	TGTGCCAGCGCGGGAGAACGCGGACAAGAGACCCAGTACTTC	CASAGERGQETQYF
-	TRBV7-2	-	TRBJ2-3	TGTGCCAGCAGCTCCTTTGGGGAAACAGATACGCAGTATTTT	CASSSFGETDTQYF
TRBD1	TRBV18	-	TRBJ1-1	TGTGCCAGCTCACCACAAACAGGGGGAACTGAAGCTTTCTTT	CASSPQTGGTEAFF
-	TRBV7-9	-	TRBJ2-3	TGTGCCGTTCAAACCACAGATACGCAGTATTTT	CAVQTTDTQYF
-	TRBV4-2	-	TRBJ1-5	TGTGCCAGCAGCCAAGAAGTTTATAGCAATCAGCCCCAGCATTTT	CASSQEVYSNQPQHF
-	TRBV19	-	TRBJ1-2	TGTGCCCCCAAAGGGAGAGGGAGTGGGTATGGCTACACCTTC	CAPKGRGSGYGYTF
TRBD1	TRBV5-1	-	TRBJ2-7	TGCGCCAGCAGCCAGGGACAGATGGGAGAGCAGTACTTC	CASSQGQMGEQYF
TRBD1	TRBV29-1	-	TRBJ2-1	TGCAGCGTGCAGGGGACAGAGTTCGTCTCCTACAATGAGCAGTTCTTC	CSVQGTEFVSYNEQFF
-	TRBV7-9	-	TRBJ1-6	TGTGCCAGCAGCCTCCGGGACGCTGATAATTCACCCCTCCACTTT	CASSLRDADNSPLHF
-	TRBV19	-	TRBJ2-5	TGTGCCAGTAGTAGGGACGGTCAAGAGACCCAGTACTTC	CASSRDGQETQYF
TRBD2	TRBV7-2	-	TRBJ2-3	TGTGCCAGCAGCTTTCTTAGCGGGGTCAGCACAGATACGCAGTATTTT	CASSFLSGVSTDTQYF
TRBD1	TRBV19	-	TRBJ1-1	TGTGCCAGTACTACCGGACAGGGACGAGCTGAAGCTTTCTTT	CASTTGQGRAEAFF
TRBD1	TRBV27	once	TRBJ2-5	TGTGCCAGCAGTCAAGGGACAGGGAGGGAGACCCAGTACTTC	CASSQGTGRETQYF
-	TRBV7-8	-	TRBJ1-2	TGTGCCAGCAGCTTTAGGGGTCGGGACTATGGCTACACCTTC	CASSFRGRDYGYTF
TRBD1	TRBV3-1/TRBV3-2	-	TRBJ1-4	TGTGCCAGCAGCCACACGGGACAGGGAGGAGAAAAACTGTTTTTT	CASSHTGQGGEKLFF
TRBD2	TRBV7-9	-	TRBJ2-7	TGTGCCAGCAGCACTCGACTAGCGGGAGTGGACGAGCAGTACTTC	CASSTRLAGVDEQYF
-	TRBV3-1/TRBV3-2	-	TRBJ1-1	TGTGCCAGCAGCCAAGATCCACCGTGGGGGGCATACACTGAAGCTTTCTTT	CASSQDPPWGAYTEAFF
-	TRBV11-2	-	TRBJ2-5	TGTGCCAGCAGCTATGGACGTCAAGAGACCCAGTACTTC	CASSYGRQETQYF
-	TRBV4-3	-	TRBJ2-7	TGCGCCAGCAGCCAAGAGGCAGGGATCTACGAGCAGTACTTC	CASSQEAGIYEQYF
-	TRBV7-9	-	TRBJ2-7	TGTGCCAGCAGCTCCAGGGGGGGACCCTACGAGCAGTACTTC	CASSSRGGPYEQYF
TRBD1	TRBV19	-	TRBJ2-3	TGTGCCAGTTCACAGGGGGCCGGCACAGATACGCAGTATTTT	CASSQGAGTDTQYF
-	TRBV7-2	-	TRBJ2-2	TGTGCCAGCAGCTCTCTCCTATACACCGGGGAGCTGTTTTTT	CASSSLLYTGELFF
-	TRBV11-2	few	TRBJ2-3	TGTGCCAGCACCTTTAGGAAGGCCGCAGATACGCAGTATTTT	CASTFRKAADTQYF
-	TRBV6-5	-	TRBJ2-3	TGTGCCAGCAGTTACAGTGGGAGTACGCAGTATTTT	CASSYSGSTQYF
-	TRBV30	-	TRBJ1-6	TGTGCCTGGGATCCGGGACAAGAAAGCTCACCCCTCCACTTT	CAWDPGQESSPLHF
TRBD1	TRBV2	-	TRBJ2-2	TGTGCCAGCAGTGAAGCTGCCCGGACAGGGACGAACACCGGGGAGCTGTTTTTT	CASSEAARTGTNTGELFF
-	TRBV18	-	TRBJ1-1	TGTGCCAGCTCACCACCTGGCAGGGTGAACACTGAAGCTTTCTTT	CASSPPGRVNTEAFF
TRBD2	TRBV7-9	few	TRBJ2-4	TGTGCCAGCAGCCGAAGACTAGCGGGAGGATCACTAGCCAAAAACATTCAGTACTTC	CASSRRLAGGSLAKNIQYF
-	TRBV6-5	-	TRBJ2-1	TGTGCCAGCACCGGACGGAGCTCCTACAATGAGCAGTTCTTC	CASTGRSSYNEQFF
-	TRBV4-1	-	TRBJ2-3	TGCGCCAGCAGCCAAGGGGCAGCGTCGAGCACAGATACGCAGTATTTT	CASSQGAASSTDTQYF
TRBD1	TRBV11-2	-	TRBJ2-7	TGTGCCAGCAGACGCCCCGGGACAGGGCGGTCCTACGAGCAGTACTTC	CASRRPGTGRSYEQYF
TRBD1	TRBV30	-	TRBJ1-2	TGTGCCTGGAAACAGGGGTCCTTCTATGGCTACACCTTC	CAWKQGSFYGYTF
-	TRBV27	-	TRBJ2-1	TGTGCCAGCAGATCCCTCGGGACCGAGGAATACAATGAGCAGTTCTTC	CASRSLGTEEYNEQFF
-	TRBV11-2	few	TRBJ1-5	TGTGCCAGCAGTTGGGGGGGCAATCAGCCCCAGCATTTT	CASSWGGNQPQHF
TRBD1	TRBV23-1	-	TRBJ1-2	TGCGCCAGCAGTCAACACAGGGGAAGTAAGGTCTATGGCTACACCTTC	CASSQHRGSKVYGYTF
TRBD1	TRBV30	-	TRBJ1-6	TGTGCCTGGAGCCTGGGACAGGATAGTTCACCCCTCCACTTT	CAWSLGQDSSPLHF
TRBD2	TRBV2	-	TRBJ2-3	TGTGCCAGCTCCCCTGGAACACTAGCGGGGGGGCCAGATACGCAGTATTTT	CASSPGTLAGGPDTQYF
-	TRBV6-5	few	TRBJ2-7	TGTGCCAGCAGTTACGCTCGGGACACCGTATCACAGTACTTC	CASSYARDTVSQYF
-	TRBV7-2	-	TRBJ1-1	TGTGCCAGCAGCTCATCCCGGGGCCTGGCCACTGAAGCTTTCTTT	CASSSSRGLATEAFF
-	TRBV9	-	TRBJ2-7	TGTGCCAGCAGCGTAGACCCCGACAGCCGGGCCTACGAGCAGTACTTC	CASSVDPDSRAYEQYF
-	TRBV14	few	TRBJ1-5	TGTGCCAGCAGCAAAGGGGGTGTCGGTAGCAATCAGCCCCAGCATTTT	CASSKGGVGSNQPQHF
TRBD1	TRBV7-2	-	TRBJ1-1	TGTGCCAGCAACGACGACAGGGTGAACACTGAAGCTTTCTTT	CASNDDRVNTEAFF
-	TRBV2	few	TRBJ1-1	TGTGCCAGCAGTGAAGCGCTTGACAGCATGAACACTGAAGCTTTCTTT	CASSEALDSMNTEAFF
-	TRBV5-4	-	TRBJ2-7	TGTGCCAGCAGCTTGTCCAGGGTCGGGTACGAGCAGTACTTC	CASSLSRVGYEQYF